This T cell receptor beta chain was captured by sequencing in a study of blood T cell repertoires in COVID-19. At the level of the study: Samples of COVID-19 (acute and convalescent) were obtained from the United States, Italy and Spain. The analysed material was cDNA or gDNA that came from T cells, B-cell-depleted T cells, or PBMCs.

This table comes from immunoSEQ multiplex PCR, and its TCRdb copy is limited to in-frame clones, with some not included. The data show under 200,000 clones, roughly 86% seen once. In germline, CDR1 is MDHEN, CDR2 SYDVKM. V was shortened by 4 bases and J by 4 bases, with 16 bases between the two germline ends. CDR3 size: 15 residues. The V gene is TRBV28, the J gene TRBJ1-2; D call uncertain. The sequence was obtained from a man between 18 and 35 years old with acute or convalescent COVID-19. The sample was peripheral blood. CDR3 in amino acids: CASSSPSGGLYGYTF. In nucleotides, the CDR3 is TGTGCCAGCAGTTCCCCCTCCGGTGGGCTCTATGGCTACACCTTC.